This paragraph reports one T cell receptor beta chain. The antigen is not known. Germline-derived CDR1 and CDR2 are MNHNS and SASEGT. The CDR3 totals 15 residues. 60 Vbeta and 13 Jbeta primers were used in PCR. Authors' methods: Later reanalysis found 60 million to 90 million unique TCR beta chains, around 9.9 million of them shared. TCRdb's table, derived via immunoSEQ multiplex PCR, lists solely in-frame clones and lacks some. V, J and clone size derive from that table, while D and trimming were established from the DNA sequence. The sample consists of some 150,000 clones, about 10% of them appearing once. The sample comes from a study of cytomegalovirus exposure and HLA in healthy donors. Study results and caveats: A later analysis found most CMV-associated TCR beta chains apparently HLA-restricted. Earlier analysis yielded a pattern in which most TCR beta V segments were productive about 90% or about 30% of the time. According to the study, roughly 160 TCR beta chains were cytomegalovirus-associated.

The V call is TRBV6-1, the J call TRBJ2-5; D is perhaps TRBD2 (6 bases). The J call may be wrong; the DNA end is better matched by TRBJ2-7. The source material was PBMCs. The receptor was derived from a man aged 45-65 years in good health and CMV-seronegative. CDR3 loop: CASRARRGGLDEQYF. The CDR3 DNA follows: TGTGCCAGCAGAGCCCGGAGGGGCGGACTCGACGAGCAGTACTTC.